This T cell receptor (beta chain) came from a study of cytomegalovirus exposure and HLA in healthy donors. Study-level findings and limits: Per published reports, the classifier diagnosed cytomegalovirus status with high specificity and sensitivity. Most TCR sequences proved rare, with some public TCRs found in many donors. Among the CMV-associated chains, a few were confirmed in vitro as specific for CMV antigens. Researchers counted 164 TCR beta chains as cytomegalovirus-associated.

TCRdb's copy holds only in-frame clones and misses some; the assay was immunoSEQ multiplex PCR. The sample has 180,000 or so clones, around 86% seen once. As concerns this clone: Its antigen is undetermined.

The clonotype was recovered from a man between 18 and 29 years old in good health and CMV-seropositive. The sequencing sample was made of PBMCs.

CDR3 nucleotide sequence: TGTGCCAGCAGCTTGATGGAGGACACTGAAGCTTTCTTT. It is translated as CASSLMEDTEAFF. The chain combines TRBV5-6 with TRBJ1-1; D gene uncertain. Looked up from germline, CDR1 is SGHDT and CDR2 is YYEEEE. Between the trimmed V and J ends, which lost 1 base and 3 bases, there was a span of 7 bases. The CDR3 spans 13 residues.